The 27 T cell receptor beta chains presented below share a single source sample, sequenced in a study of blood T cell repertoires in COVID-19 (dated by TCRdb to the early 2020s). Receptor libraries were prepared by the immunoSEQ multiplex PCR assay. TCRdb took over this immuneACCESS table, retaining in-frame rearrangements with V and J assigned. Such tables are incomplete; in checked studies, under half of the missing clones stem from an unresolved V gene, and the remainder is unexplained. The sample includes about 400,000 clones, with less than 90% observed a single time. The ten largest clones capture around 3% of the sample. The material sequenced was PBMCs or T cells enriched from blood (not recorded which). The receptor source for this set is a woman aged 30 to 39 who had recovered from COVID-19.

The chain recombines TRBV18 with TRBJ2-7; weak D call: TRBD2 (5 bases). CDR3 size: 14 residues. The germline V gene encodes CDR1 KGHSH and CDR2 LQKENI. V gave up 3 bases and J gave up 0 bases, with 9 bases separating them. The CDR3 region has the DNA TGTGCCAGCTCACCCCGGGATAACTCCTACGAGCAGTACTTC. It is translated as CASSPRDNSYEQYF.

This CDR3 reads CASSRRPEGQETQYF. The CDR3 DNA is TGTGCCAGCAGTCGACGACCGGAGGGGCAAGAGACCCAGTACTTC. The V and J genes are TRBV6-5 and TRBJ2-5, with a weak D call TRBD2 (6 bases). The CDR3 is 15 residues long. V was pared by 5 bases and J by 2 bases, with 15 bases between. Germline values: CDR1 MNHEY, CDR2 SVGAGI.

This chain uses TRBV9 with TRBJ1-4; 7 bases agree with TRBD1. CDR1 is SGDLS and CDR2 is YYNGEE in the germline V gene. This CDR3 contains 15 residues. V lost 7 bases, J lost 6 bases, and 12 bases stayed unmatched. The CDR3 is CASARGGGGDEKLFF. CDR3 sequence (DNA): TGTGCCAGCGCCAGAGGAGGGGGCGGCGATGAAAAACTGTTTTTT. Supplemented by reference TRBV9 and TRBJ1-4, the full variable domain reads DSGVTQTPKHLITATGQRVTLRCSPRSGDLSVYWYQQSLDQGLQFLIQYYNGEERAKGNILERFSAQQFPDLHSELNLSSLELGDSALYFCASARGGGGDEKLFFGSGTQLSVL.

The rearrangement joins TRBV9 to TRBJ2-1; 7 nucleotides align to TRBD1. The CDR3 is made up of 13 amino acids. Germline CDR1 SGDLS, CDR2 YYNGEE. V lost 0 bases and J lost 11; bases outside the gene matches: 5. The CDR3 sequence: CASSVALQGQQFF. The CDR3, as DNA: TGTGCCAGCAGCGTAGCCTTACAGGGGCAGCAGTTCTTC.

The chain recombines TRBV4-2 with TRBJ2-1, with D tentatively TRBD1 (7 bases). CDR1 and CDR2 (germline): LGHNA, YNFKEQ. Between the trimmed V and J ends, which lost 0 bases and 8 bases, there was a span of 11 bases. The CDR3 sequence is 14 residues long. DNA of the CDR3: TGTGCCAGCAGCCAAGAGCTCAGGGGGGATGAGCAGTTCTTC. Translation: CASSQELRGDEQFF.

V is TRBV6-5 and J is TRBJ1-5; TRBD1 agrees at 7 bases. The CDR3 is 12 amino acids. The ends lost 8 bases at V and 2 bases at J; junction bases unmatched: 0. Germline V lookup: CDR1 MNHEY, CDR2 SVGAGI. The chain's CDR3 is CASGQGNQPQHF. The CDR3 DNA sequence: TGTGCCAGCGGACAGGGCAATCAGCCCCAGCATTTT.

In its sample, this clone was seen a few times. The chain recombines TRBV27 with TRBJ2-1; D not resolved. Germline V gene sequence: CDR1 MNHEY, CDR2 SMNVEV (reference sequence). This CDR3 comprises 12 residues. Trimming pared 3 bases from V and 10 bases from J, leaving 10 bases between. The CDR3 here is CASSLGGREQFF. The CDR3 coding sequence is TGTGCCAGCAGTTTGGGTGGGCGCGAGCAGTTCTTC.

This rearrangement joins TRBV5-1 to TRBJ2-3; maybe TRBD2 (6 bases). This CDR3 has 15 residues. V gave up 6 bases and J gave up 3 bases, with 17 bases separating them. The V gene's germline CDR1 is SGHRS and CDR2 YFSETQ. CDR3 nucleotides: TGCGCCAGCAAAAGGACGGGAGCGGCGACAGATACGCAGTATTTT. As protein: CASKRTGAATDTQYF.

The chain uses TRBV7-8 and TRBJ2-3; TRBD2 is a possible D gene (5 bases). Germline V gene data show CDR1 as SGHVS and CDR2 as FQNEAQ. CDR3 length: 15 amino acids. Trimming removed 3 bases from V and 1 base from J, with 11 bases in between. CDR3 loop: CASSFPQAGTDTQYF. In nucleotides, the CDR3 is TGTGCCAGCAGCTTCCCACAAGCGGGCACAGATACGCAGTATTTT. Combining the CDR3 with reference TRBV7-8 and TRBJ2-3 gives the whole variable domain GAGVSQSPRYKVAKRGQDVALRCDPISGHVSLFWYQQALGQGPEFLTYFQNEAQLDKSGLPSDRFFAERPEGSVSTLKIQRTQQEDSAVYLCASSFPQAGTDTQYFGPGTRLTVL.

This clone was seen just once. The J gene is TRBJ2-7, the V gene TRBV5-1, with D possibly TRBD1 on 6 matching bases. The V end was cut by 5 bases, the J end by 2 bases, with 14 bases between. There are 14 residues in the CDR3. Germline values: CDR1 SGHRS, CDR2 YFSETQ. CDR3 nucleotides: TGCGCCAGCAGACCCGACAGGATAACCTACGAGCAGTACTTC. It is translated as CASRPDRITYEQYF.

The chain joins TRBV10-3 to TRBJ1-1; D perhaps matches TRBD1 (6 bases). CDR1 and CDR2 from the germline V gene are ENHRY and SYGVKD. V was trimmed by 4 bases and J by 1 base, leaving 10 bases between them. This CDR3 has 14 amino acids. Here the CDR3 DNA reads TGTGCCATCAGTGGACAGGACCCGAACACTGAAGCTTTCTTT. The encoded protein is CAISGQDPNTEAFF.

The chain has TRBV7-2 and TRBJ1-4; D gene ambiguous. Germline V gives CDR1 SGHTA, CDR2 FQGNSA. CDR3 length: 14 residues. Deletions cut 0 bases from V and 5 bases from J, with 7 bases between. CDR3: CASSLAPANEKLFF. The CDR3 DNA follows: TGTGCCAGCAGCTTAGCGCCAGCGAATGAAAAACTGTTTTTT.

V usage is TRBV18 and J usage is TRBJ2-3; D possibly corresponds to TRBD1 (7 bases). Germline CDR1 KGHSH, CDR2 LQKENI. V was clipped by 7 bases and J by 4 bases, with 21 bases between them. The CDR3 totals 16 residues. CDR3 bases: TGTGCCAGCTTCTGGAGGGACAGAATGGTCCCAGATACGCAGTATTTT. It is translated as CASFWRDRMVPDTQYF.

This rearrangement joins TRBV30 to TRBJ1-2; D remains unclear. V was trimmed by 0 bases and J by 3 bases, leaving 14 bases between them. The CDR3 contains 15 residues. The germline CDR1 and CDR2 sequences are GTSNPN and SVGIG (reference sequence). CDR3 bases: TGTGCCTGGAGTGTCAAGGGAGGGTGGCACTATGGCTACACCTTC. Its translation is CAWSVKGGWHYGYTF.

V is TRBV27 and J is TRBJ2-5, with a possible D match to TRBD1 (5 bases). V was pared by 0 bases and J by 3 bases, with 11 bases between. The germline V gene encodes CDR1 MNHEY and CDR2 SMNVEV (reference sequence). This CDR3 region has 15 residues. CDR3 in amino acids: CASSLSSRAEETQYF. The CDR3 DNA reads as TGTGCCAGCAGTTTATCAAGCAGGGCGGAAGAGACCCAGTACTTC.

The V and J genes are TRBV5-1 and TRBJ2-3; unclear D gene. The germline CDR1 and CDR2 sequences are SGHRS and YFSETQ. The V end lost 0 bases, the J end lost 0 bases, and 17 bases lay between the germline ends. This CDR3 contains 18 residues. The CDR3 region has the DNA TGCGCCAGCAGCTTGGGGTTCGGCGGCGTTTCTAGCACAGATACGCAGTATTTT. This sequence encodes CASSLGFGGVSSTDTQYF.

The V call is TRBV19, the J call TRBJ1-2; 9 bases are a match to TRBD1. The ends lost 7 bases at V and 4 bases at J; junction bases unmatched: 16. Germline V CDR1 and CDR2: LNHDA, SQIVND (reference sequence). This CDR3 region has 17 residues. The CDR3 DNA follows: TGTGCCAGTAATCCGGGGACAGGGATAATCCTCGGCTATGGCTACACCTTC. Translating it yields CASNPGTGIILGYGYTF.

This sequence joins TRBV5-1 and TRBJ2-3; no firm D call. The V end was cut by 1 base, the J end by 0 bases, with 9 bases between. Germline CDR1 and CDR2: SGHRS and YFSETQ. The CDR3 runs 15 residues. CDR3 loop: CASSLSVPSTDTQYF. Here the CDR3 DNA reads TGCGCCAGCAGCTTGAGCGTCCCTAGCACAGATACGCAGTATTTT.

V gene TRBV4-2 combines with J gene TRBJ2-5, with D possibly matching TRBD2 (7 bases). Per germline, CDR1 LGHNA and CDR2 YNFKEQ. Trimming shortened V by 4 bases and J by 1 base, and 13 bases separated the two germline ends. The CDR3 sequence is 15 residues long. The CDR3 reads CASSPTAGAQETQYF. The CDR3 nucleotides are TGTGCCAGCAGCCCCACCGCGGGGGCCCAAGAGACCCAGTACTTC.

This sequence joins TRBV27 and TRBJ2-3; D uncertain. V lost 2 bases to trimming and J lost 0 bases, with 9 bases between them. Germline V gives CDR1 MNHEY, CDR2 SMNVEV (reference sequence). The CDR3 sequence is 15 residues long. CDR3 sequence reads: CASSLGPASTDTQYF. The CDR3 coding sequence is TGTGCCAGCAGTTTAGGCCCCGCTAGCACAGATACGCAGTATTTT.

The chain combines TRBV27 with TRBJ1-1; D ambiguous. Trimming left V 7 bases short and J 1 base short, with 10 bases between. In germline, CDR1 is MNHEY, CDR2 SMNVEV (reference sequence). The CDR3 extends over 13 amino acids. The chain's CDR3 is CASTNAGNTEAFF. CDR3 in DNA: TGTGCCAGCACCAACGCCGGGAACACTGAAGCTTTCTTT.

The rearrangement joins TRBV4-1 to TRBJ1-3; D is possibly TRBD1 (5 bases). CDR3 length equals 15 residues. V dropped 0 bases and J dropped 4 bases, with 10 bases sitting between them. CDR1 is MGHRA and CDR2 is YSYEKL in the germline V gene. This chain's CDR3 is CASSQEPGPGNTIYF. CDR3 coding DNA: TGCGCCAGCAGCCAAGAGCCAGGGCCCGGAAACACCATATATTTT.

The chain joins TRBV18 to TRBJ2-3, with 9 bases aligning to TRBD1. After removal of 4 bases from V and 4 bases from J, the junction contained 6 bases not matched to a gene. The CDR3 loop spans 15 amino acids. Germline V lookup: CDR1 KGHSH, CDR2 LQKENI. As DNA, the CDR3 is TGTGCCAGCTCACGGGGGACAGGGATCGCAGATACGCAGTATTTT. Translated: CASSRGTGIADTQYF.

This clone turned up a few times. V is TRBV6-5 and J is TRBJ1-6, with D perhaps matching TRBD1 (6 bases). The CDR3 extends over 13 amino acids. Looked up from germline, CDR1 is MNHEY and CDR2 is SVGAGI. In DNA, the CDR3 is TGTGCAACTCACGGGGCAGGGGACTCACCCCTCCACTTT. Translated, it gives CATHGAGDSPLHF.

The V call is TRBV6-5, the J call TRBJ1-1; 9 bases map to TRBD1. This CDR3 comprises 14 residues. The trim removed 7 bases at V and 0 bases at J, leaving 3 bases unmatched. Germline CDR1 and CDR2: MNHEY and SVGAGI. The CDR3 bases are TGTGCCAGCACCAGGACAGGGGTGAACACTGAAGCTTTCTTT. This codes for CASTRTGVNTEAFF.

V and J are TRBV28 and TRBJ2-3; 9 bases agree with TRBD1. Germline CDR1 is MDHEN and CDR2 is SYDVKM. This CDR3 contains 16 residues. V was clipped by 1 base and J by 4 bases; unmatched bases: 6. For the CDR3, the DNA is TGTGCCAGCAGTTTATATGGGACAGGGCTTCCAGATACGCAGTATTTT. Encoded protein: CASSLYGTGLPDTQYF.

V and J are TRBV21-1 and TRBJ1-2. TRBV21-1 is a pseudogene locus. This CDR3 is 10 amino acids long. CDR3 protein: CASQTYGYTF. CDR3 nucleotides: TGTGCCAGTCAGACTTATGGCTACACCTTC.